This T cell receptor beta chain was captured in a study of CD4 T cells in relation to SARS-CoV-2 and coronaviruses (dated by TCRdb to 2020 to 2023). Study-level background: The ViraFEST assay cultured PBMCs with antigen for nine to eleven days, then sequenced TCR beta CDR3s to find antigen-specific clonal expansions. The study assessed, at the TCR clonotype level, memory CD4+ T cell crossreactivity between SARS-CoV-2 and common cold coronavirus spike proteins. Expansion assays from other donors in the study were sequenced with a different, Illumina-based TCR-beta assay. Patient-derived lymphoblastoid cell lines were used to map the HLA restriction of shared crossreactive spike epitopes. An HIV-1 Nef peptide pool or a culture without peptide was used as the negative reference condition. The Adaptive Biotechnologies TCR-sequencing kit was used for samples from a few pre-COVID donors and for the naive versus memory experiments, whereas the other data were Illumina-based.

CD4+ T cells from unexposed donors were collected before the COVID-19 pandemic (2011-2018). After approximately eleven days of culture, CD4+ T cells were isolated with the EasySep CD4+ T cell isolation kit. As cell numbers permitted, CD4+ T cells from unexposed donors were tested for reactivity to SARS-CoV-2 S and N and to four common cold coronavirus spike pools. PBMCs were cultured at about 1.9 million per well in IMDM supplemented with around 5% human AB serum and about 9.3 IU/ml IL-2. Half of the culture medium was replaced with fresh IL-2-containing medium on days 3 and 7. In general, triplicate replicate wells were used for every peptide culture condition. Leukapheresis product for the unexposed donors was bought commercially. Ficoll-Paque PLUS gradient centrifugation was used to isolate PBMCs from either whole blood or leukapheresis product. PBMCs were either used fresh in the expansion assay or cryopreserved at -140 degrees C. The QIAamp Micro DNA Kit was used to extract genomic DNA from the CD4+ T cells.

Libraries were built with the immunoSEQ multiplex PCR assay. The original methods were these. Preprocessing removed nonproductive sequences and CDR3s not starting with C, not ending with F or W, or shorter than 7 amino acids. Antigen-specific clonotypes were called with the MANAFEST web app on the basis of expansion relative to the reference and to other culture wells. A clone was considered positive if significant expansion relative to the reference culture was observed in 2 of 3 replicate wells at an FDR below 0.05. To be called positive, a clone also had to show significant expansion compared with every other tandem well and an odds ratio greater than 5. Pairwise Levenshtein distance, computed with the stringdist R package after three terminal residues were trimmed from each end, was used as the measure of CDR3 homology. This is the immuneACCESS table as TCRdb keeps it, with only in-frame sequences that have V and J called. A part of the clones is gone; compared with another copy, unresolved V genes explain less than half, and the rest is unexplained. Clone size and the V and J calls come from that table; the DNA yielded D and trimming. This sample gives about 19,000 clones in total; around 80% of them show up just once. Around a quarter of the sample lies in the top ten.

General conclusions and limits of the study: Roughly 60% of donors had memory CD4+ clonotypes that crossrecognized SARS-CoV-2 and at least one common cold coronavirus spike. No donor contributed both pre-pandemic and post-infection samples, which limited tracing the source of pre-existing responses. The study was constrained by small numbers of patients and of tested TCRs. Significantly weaker SARS-CoV-2-driven expansion was shown by crossreactive clones than by monoreactive clones, consistent with antigenic imprinting. Because the crossreactivity analysis focused on spike protein, crossreactivity against other viral proteins was not assessed.

Concerning this clone itself: Its antigen is not yet known. Within one base of it there is no much larger clone, and no base qualities were kept.

V loses 0 bases, J loses 13 bases, and the germline ends lie 13 bases apart. From the cysteine up to the phenylalanine, the CDR3 has a length of 12 residues. Left in the record is the CDR3 DNA by itself, 36 bases read in frame from the first base. The germline V gene encodes CDR1 SGHDN and CDR2 FVKESK. Source material: CD4+ T cells from PBMCs, cultured in vitro. The TCR comes from a human donor in good health. The rearranged chain carries TRBV14 and TRBJ2-7; the D segment is perhaps TRBD1 or TRBD2, each sharing 5 matched bases. Read as DNA, the sequence is TGTGCCAGCAGCCAAGATGGGACGGCGGGCTACTTC. It codes for CASSQDGTAGYF.